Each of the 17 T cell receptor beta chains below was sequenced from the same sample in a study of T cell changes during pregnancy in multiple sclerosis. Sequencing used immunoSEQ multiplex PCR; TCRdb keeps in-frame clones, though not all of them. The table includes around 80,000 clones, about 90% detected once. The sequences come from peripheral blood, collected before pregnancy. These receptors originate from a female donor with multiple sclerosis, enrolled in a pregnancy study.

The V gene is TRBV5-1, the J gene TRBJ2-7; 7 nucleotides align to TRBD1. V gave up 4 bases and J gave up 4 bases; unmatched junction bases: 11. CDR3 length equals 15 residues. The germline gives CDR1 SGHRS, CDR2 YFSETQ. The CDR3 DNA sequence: TGCGCCAGCAGCGCCCCAGGTGGGGGACAGTACGAGCAGTACTTC. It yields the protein CASSAPGGGQYEQYF.

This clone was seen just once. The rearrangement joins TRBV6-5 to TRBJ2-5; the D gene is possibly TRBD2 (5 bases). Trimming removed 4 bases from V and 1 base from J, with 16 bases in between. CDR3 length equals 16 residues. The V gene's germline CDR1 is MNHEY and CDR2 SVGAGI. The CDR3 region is CASSLASSRVQETQYF. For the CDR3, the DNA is TGTGCCAGCAGTTTGGCTAGCTCTCGGGTCCAAGAGACCCAGTACTTC.

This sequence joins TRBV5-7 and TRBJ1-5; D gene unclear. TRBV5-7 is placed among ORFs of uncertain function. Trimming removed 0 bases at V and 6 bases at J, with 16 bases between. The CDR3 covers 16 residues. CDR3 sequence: CASSLGTAAEAQPQHF. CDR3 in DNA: TGTGCCAGCAGCTTGGGGACGGCCGCGGAGGCTCAGCCCCAGCATTTT.

The CDR3 DNA reads TGCGCCAGCAGCCAAGACAGAGGGGGGGCGCAGGACTATGGCTACACCTTC. This encodes CASSQDRGGAQDYGYTF. J is TRBJ1-2 and V is TRBV4-1, with D tentatively TRBD1 (6 bases). This CDR3 comprises 17 residues. CDR1 and CDR2 from the germline V gene are MGHRA and YSYEKL. V gave up 0 bases and J gave up 3 bases, with 17 bases separating them.

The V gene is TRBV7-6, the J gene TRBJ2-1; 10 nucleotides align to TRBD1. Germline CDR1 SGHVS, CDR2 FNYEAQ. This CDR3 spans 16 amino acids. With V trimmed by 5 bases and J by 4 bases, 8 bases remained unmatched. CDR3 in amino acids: CASSRTGGAGYNEQFF. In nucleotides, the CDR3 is TGTGCCAGCAGCCGGACAGGGGGGGCCGGGTACAATGAGCAGTTCTTC.

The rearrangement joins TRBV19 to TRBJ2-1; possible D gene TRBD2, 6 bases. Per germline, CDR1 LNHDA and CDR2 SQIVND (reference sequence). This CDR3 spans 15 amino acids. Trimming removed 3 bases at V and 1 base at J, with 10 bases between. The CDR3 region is CASSIRDLSYNEQFF. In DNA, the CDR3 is TGTGCCAGTAGTATCCGGGACTTGTCCTACAATGAGCAGTTCTTC.

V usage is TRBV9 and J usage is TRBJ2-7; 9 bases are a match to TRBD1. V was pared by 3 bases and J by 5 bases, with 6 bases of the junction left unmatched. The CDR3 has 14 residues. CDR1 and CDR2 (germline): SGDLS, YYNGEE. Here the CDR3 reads CASSGGTGPDEQYF. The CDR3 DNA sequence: TGTGCCAGCAGCGGAGGGACAGGGCCTGACGAGCAGTACTTC.

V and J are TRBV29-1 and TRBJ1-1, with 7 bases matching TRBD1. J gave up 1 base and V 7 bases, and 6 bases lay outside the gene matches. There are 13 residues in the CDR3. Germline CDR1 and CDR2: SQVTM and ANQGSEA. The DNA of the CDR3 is TGCAGCGCCGACAGGGCTGGGAACACTGAAGCTTTCTTT. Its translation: CSADRAGNTEAFF.

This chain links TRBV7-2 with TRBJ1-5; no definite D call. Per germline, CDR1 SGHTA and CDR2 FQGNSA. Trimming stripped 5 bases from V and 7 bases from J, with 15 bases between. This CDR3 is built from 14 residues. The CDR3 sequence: CASSPLGSGQPQHF. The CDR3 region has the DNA TGTGCCAGCAGCCCCCTAGGAAGTGGGCAGCCCCAGCATTTT.

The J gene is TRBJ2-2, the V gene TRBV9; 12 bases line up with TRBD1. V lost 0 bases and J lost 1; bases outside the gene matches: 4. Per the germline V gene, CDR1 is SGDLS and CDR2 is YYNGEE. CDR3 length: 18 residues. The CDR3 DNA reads TGTGCCAGCAGCGTAGTAGGGGACAGGGGGCAGAACACCGGGGAGCTGTTTTTT. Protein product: CASSVVGDRGQNTGELFF.

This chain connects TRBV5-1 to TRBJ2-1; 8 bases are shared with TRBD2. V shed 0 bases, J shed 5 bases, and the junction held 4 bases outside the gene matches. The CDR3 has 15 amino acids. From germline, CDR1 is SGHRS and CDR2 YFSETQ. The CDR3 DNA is TGCGCCAGCAGCTTGGTTAGCGGGGAGGACAATGAGCAGTTCTTC. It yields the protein CASSLVSGEDNEQFF.

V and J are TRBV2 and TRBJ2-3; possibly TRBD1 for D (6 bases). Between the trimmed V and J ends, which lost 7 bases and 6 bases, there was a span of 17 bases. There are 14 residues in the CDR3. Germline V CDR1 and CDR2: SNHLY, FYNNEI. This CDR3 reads CASKGDVSWDTQYF. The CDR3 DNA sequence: TGTGCCAGCAAGGGGGACGTTAGCTGGGATACGCAGTATTTT.

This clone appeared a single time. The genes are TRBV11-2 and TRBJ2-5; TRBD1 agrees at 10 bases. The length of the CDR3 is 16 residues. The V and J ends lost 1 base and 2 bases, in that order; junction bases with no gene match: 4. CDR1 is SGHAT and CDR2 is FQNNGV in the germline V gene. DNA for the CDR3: TGTGCCAGCAGCTTAGGGGACAGGGGCCTTCAAGAGACCCAGTACTTC. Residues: CASSLGDRGLQETQYF.

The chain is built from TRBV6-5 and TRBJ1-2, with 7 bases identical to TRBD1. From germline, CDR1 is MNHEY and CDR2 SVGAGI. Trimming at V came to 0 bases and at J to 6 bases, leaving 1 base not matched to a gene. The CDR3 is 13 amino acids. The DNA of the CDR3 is TGTGCCAGCAGTTACTCGACAGGGAATGGCTACACCTTC. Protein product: CASSYSTGNGYTF.

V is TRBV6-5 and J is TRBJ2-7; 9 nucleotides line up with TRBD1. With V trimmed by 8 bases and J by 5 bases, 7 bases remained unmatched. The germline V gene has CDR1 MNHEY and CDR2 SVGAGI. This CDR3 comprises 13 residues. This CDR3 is CASRGQGYHEQYF. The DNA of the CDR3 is TGTGCCAGCCGAGGACAGGGGTATCACGAGCAGTACTTC.

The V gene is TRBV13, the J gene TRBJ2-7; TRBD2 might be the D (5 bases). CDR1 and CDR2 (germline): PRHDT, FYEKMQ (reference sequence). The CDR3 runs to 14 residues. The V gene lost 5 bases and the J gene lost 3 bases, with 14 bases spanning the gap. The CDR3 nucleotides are TGTGCCAGCAGCCCTGCGGGCCCACGCTACGAGCAGTACTTC. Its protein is CASSPAGPRYEQYF.

CDR3 region: CASSYSDSSNQPQHF. The CDR3 bases are TGTGCCAGCAGTTACTCTGACAGCTCCAATCAGCCCCAGCATTTT. V usage is TRBV6-5 and J usage is TRBJ1-5; D may be TRBD1 (5 bases). CDR3 length: 15 amino acids. Germline V CDR1 and CDR2: MNHEY, SVGAGI. V was pared by 0 bases and J by 3 bases, with 9 bases between.